This TCR beta chain was recorded in a study of CD8 T cells in Susac syndrome. With random hexamers, reverse transcription was performed on about 0.45 to 1 ug of RNA. The amplification used immunoSEQ multiplex PCR on TCR beta CDR3; it spanned 54 Vbeta and 13 Jbeta. Each CDR3 protein is one row after TCRdb ran MiXCR on the immunoSEQ multiplex PCR reads. This sample has tens of thousands of distinct CDR3 sequences, with around 94% found just once. Negative isolation was used for CD8+ and CD4+ T cells and FACS enrichment for TEMRA cells. The CDR3 consists of 13 residues. Germline CDR1 is SGDLS and CDR2 is YYNGEE. Trimming stripped 0 bases from V and 5 bases from J, with 7 bases between.

The rearrangement joins TRBV9 to TRBJ2-3; D remains unclear. The TCR was taken from a human donor with Susac syndrome. The sample comprised CD8+ T cells from PBMCs. In DNA, the CDR3 is TGTGCCAGCAGCGTAGCTGGGGAAGATACGCAGTATTTT. This gives the protein CASSVAGEDTQYF.